The clone carrying this T cell receptor (beta chain) has more than one count but fewer than ten. This record belongs to a study of blood T cell repertoires in COVID-19. Using immunoSEQ multiplex PCR, the repertoire was profiled, and TCRdb retains in-frame clones only, with some absent. The table has around 220,000 clones, roughly 80% seen once. CDR3 size: 13 residues. Deletions cut 1 base from V and 2 bases from J, with 5 bases between. CDR1 and CDR2 from the germline V gene are MDHEN and SYDVKM. Sequencing input: peripheral blood. The sequence was collected from a human donor in a cohort sampled during active COVID-19. The gene calls are TRBV28 and TRBJ1-1, with no clear D. Here the CDR3 reads CASSLSFNTEAFF. CDR3 bases: TGTGCCAGCAGTTTATCTTTTAACACTGAAGCTTTCTTT. The whole variable domain, filled in from reference TRBV28 and TRBJ1-1, reads DVKVTQSSRYLVKRTGEKVFLECVQDMDHENMFWYRQDPGLGLRLIYFSYDVKMKEKGDIPEGYSVSREKKERFSLILESASTNQTSMYLCASSLSFNTEAFFGQGTRLTVV.